This TCR beta chain was sequenced for a study of shared clonotypes between healthy human individuals. Clones were read by immunoSEQ multiplex PCR, and TCRdb kept only the in-frame ones, dropping some. The sample has approximately 510,000 clones; 79% are singletons. This CDR3 spans 15 amino acids. V was clipped by 3 bases and J by 5 bases, with 18 bases between them. Germline assignment: CDR1 SGHDT and CDR2 YYEEEE. The source is a woman between 40 and 50 years old in good health. Some clones in this sample may be carry-over from other donors' samples. The specimen sequenced was PBMCs. The J gene is TRBJ2-7, the V gene TRBV5-6; perhaps TRBD1 as D (6 bases). The CDR3 DNA is TGTGCCAGCAGCTCCCGGGACATCTTTATCCACGAGCAGTACTTC. Translating it yields CASSSRDIFIHEQYF.